Presented here are 21 T cell receptor beta chains from one specimen sequenced in a study of beta chain features in type 1 diabetes. Expressed TCRB transcripts were sequenced, since all the RNA that had been isolated was reverse transcribed. Profiled with immunoSEQ multiplex PCR; TCRdb holds only in-frame clones, not every one. The data show hundreds of thousands of clones, about 10% seen once. Sequencing was done on a sample of naive CD4+ T cells from blood. The receptor set was obtained from a woman aged 18-29 years in good health.

This clone has more than one count but fewer than ten. This chain uses TRBV10-3 with TRBJ1-1; 7 nucleotides line up with TRBD1. With 2 bases clipped from V and 7 bases from J, the junction kept 4 bases outside the gene matches. The CDR3 is made up of 13 amino acids. The germline V gene has CDR1 ENHRY and CDR2 SYGVKD. CDR3 sequence reads: CAISEEGASEAFF. DNA for the CDR3: TGTGCCATCAGTGAGGAGGGGGCGAGTGAAGCTTTCTTT.

This chain uses TRBV11-2 with TRBJ2-3, with TRBD2 identical over 8 bases. In germline, CDR1 is SGHAT, CDR2 FQNNGV. V gave up 1 base and J gave up 5 bases; unmatched junction bases: 8. The CDR3 consists of 16 residues. The CDR3: CASSLGGLDIVDTQYF. CDR3 DNA: TGTGCCAGCAGCTTAGGGGGACTAGATATTGTAGATACGCAGTATTTT. The complete variable domain, with remaining parts taken from reference TRBV11-2 and TRBJ2-3, reads EAGVAQSPRYKIIEKRQSVAFWCNPISGHATLYWYQQILGQGPKLLIQFQNNGVVDDSQLPKDRFSAERLKGVDSTLKIQPAKLEDSAVYLCASSLGGLDIVDTQYFGPGTRLTVL.

This chain joins TRBV27 and TRBJ2-1, with 7 positions matching TRBD1. The CDR3 is 15 residues long. Germline-derived CDR1 and CDR2 are MNHEY and SMNVEV (reference sequence). V lost 6 bases and J lost 1; bases outside the gene matches: 6. Here the CDR3 DNA reads TGTGCCAGCAGACCCGACAGGGTATCCTACAATGAGCAGTTCTTC. Protein product: CASRPDRVSYNEQFF.

V gene TRBV7-3 combines with J gene TRBJ2-2; 8 bases agree with TRBD1. V lost 5 bases to trimming and J lost 5 bases; unmatched junction nucleotides: 7. The germline V gene encodes CDR1 SGHTA and CDR2 FQGTGA. The CDR3 sequence is 15 residues long. The CDR3 DNA follows: TGTGCCAGCAGCACGACAGGGGAGGTGACCGGGGAGCTGTTTTTT. Translating it yields CASSTTGEVTGELFF.

This chain uses TRBV10-3 with TRBJ1-1; D gene ambiguous. The germline CDR1 and CDR2 sequences are ENHRY and SYGVKD. This CDR3 has 14 amino acids. V lost 0 bases, J lost 2 bases, and 7 bases lay in between. As DNA, the CDR3 is TGTGCCATCAGTGAGTCTTATCGAAACACTGAAGCTTTCTTT. Residues: CAISESYRNTEAFF.

The chain recombines TRBV6-5 with TRBJ2-7; 12 bases fit TRBD2. The CDR3 totals 15 residues. V was pared by 2 bases and J by 5 bases, with 4 bases of the junction left unmatched. Germline V gene sequence: CDR1 MNHEY, CDR2 SVGAGI. CDR3 DNA sequence: TGTGCCAGCAGTTACACGACTAGCGGGAGTCACGAGCAGTACTTC. It codes for CASSYTTSGSHEQYF.

The gene calls are TRBV7-8 and TRBJ2-1; 8 bases align to TRBD1. V trimming: 4 bases; J trimming: 8 bases; junction bases outside the gene matches: 10. The germline V gene has CDR1 SGHVS and CDR2 FQNEAQ. The length of the CDR3 is 15 residues. The CDR3, as DNA: TGTGCCAGCAGCTACGCCGACAGGGGTGGCGATGAGCAGTTCTTC. It encodes CASSYADRGGDEQFF.

This clone was seen a single time. The V and J genes are TRBV15 and TRBJ2-1; D might be TRBD2 (5 bases). The CDR3 has 14 amino acids. From germline, CDR1 is LNHNV and CDR2 YYDKDF (reference sequence). The V end lost 0 bases, the J end lost 5 bases, and 8 bases lay between the germline ends. As DNA, the CDR3 is TGTGCCACCAGCAGAGATTGGAGGAACAATGAGCAGTTCTTC. It codes for CATSRDWRNNEQFF.

A few counts support this clone. The rearrangement uses TRBV5-4 and TRBJ2-5; maybe TRBD2 (6 bases). Trimming took off 5 bases at V and 1 base at J, with 9 bases between the two ends. The germline V gene has CDR1 SGHNT and CDR2 YYREEE (reference sequence). The length of the CDR3 is 13 residues. Written as DNA, the CDR3 is TGTGCCAGCAGTCCGGGGGTCCAAGAGACCCAGTACTTC. It specifies CASSPGVQETQYF.

This clone was counted a few times. The chain joins TRBV5-4 to TRBJ2-1; TRBD1 matches 7 bases. Germline loops: CDR1 SGHNT, CDR2 YYREEE (reference sequence). CDR3 size: 15 residues. V was pared by 2 bases and J by 7 bases, with 9 bases of the junction left unmatched. The CDR3 DNA reads TGTGCCAGCAGCTTTCGACAGGGCTCGACTAATGAGCAGTTCTTC. It yields the protein CASSFRQGSTNEQFF.

This clone was observed a few times. The chain has TRBV25-1 and TRBJ1-2; TRBD1 matches 7 bases. Germline V gene lookup returns CDR1 MGHDK and CDR2 SYGVNS. This CDR3 has 13 residues. Germline trimming cut 8 bases from V and 7 bases from J; bases unmatched to any gene: 10. The CDR3 DNA follows: TGTGCCAGCGTCAGACAGGGAGATTTTGGCTACACCTTC. As protein: CASVRQGDFGYTF.

The chain uses TRBV7-9 and TRBJ2-5; 7 positions match TRBD1. The germline CDR1 and CDR2 sequences are SEHNR and FQNEAQ (reference sequence). With 3 bases clipped from V and 3 bases from J, the junction kept 7 bases outside the gene matches. The length of the CDR3 is 15 residues. Here the CDR3 reads CASSLPRGKEETQYF. CDR3 DNA sequence: TGTGCCAGCAGCTTGCCCAGGGGGAAAGAAGAGACCCAGTACTTC. Full variable domain (remainder filled in from reference TRBV7-9 and TRBJ2-5): DTGVSQNPRHKITKRGQNVTFRCDPISEHNRLYWYRQTLGQGPEFLTYFQNEAQLEKSRLLSDRFSAERPKGSFSTLEIQRTEQGDSAMYLCASSLPRGKEETQYFGPGTRLLVL.

This clone turned up a few times. This CDR3 is also generated by other DNA sequences in the sample. The V and J genes are TRBV7-2 and TRBJ2-5; no reliable D call. Trimming stripped 5 bases from V and 5 bases from J, with 6 bases between. CDR1 and CDR2 (germline): SGHTA, FQGNSA. There are 11 residues in the CDR3. The DNA of the CDR3 is TGTGCCAGCAGCCTAAGTGAGACCCAGTACTTC. Its protein is CASSLSETQYF.

The V and J genes are TRBV5-4 and TRBJ2-3, with 12 bases aligning to TRBD2. This CDR3 region has 18 residues. Germline loops: CDR1 SGHNT, CDR2 YYREEE (reference sequence). With 6 bases clipped from V and 0 bases from J, the junction kept 11 bases outside the gene matches. The CDR3 spells CASKAAGTSGRSTDTQYF. The CDR3 DNA reads TGTGCCAGCAAGGCCGCCGGGACTAGCGGGCGTAGCACAGATACGCAGTATTTT.

This clone came up a few times. The chain uses TRBV6-5 and TRBJ1-6; the match to TRBD1 covers 7 bases. V dropped 4 bases and J dropped 6; count of bases not matched to a gene: 3. The CDR3 runs 14 residues. Per germline, CDR1 MNHEY and CDR2 SVGAGI. CDR3 sequence reads: CASSLRDSNSPLHF. The DNA of the CDR3 is TGTGCCAGCAGTTTACGGGACAGTAATTCACCCCTCCACTTT.

J is TRBJ2-5 and V is TRBV7-2, with TRBD2 identical over 8 bases. V lost 2 bases and J lost 9; bases outside the gene matches: 14. The CDR3 contains 16 residues. Germline CDR1 reads SGHTA; CDR2 reads FQGNSA. The CDR3 nucleotides read TGTGCCAGCAGCTTAATTTTGGGACTAGGGGCTTTGCCCCAGTACTTC. Encoded protein: CASSLILGLGALPQYF.

The V and J genes are TRBV30 and TRBJ2-7; tentative D call: TRBD1 (6 bases). The germline V gene encodes CDR1 GTSNPN and CDR2 SVGIG (reference sequence). The CDR3 is 14 residues long. V lost 0 bases and J 6 bases, leaving 15 bases between the germline ends. Written as DNA, the CDR3 is TGTGCCTGGAGTGTCTTAGGGGGACCTTCCGAGCAGTACTTC. Translating gives CAWSVLGGPSEQYF.

The genes are TRBV5-1 and TRBJ2-3; TRBD2 is a possible D gene (5 bases). The CDR3 has 15 amino acids. V was clipped by 1 base and J by 4 bases, with 13 bases between them. From germline, CDR1 is SGHRS and CDR2 YFSETQ. CDR3 protein: CASSLIPEGADTQYF. The CDR3, as DNA: TGCGCCAGCAGCTTGATCCCAGAGGGTGCAGATACGCAGTATTTT.

This clone was seen more than once but under ten times. The chain carries TRBV7-9 and TRBJ1-2; perhaps TRBD1 as D (6 bases). Trimming left V 4 bases short and J 10 bases short, with 13 bases between. Germline V CDR1 and CDR2: SEHNR, FQNEAQ (reference sequence). The CDR3 is 12 residues long. CDR3 nucleotides: TGTGCCAGCAGCTCACGGACAGCTGTCTACACCTTC. Amino acids: CASSSRTAVYTF.

This clone was detected only a few times. The genes are TRBV7-8 and TRBJ1-5; a weak D match, TRBD1 (5 bases). V was trimmed by 2 bases and J by 2 bases, leaving 16 bases between them. The germline V gene encodes CDR1 SGHVS and CDR2 FQNEAQ. CDR3 size: 17 residues. CDR3 DNA sequence: TGTGCCAGCAGCTTACCCCCTTACAGGAATGGCAATCAGCCCCAGCATTTT. Its translation is CASSLPPYRNGNQPQHF.

This clone was counted only a few times. V and J are TRBV15 and TRBJ1-1, with no clear D. CDR1 is LNHNV, CDR2 YYDKDF, per germline (reference sequence). This CDR3 has 16 amino acids. Trimming took 1 base from V and 6 from J, leaving 18 bases between them. For the CDR3, the DNA is TGTGCCACCAGCAGAGTGGGGTTCAAGGGTTACTCTGAAGCTTTCTTT. This gives the protein CATSRVGFKGYSEAFF.